Here is one T cell receptor beta chain with its context. Time point denoted: baseline, week 1 (first vaccination visit). The treatment was: pre-vaccination baseline after standard-of-care therapy. The sample originates from a study of a mutant IDH1 vaccine in newly diagnosed glioma. The overall study: Patients' prior therapy spanned radiotherapy, temozolomide, or both; most underwent both.

The method was immunoSEQ multiplex PCR; TCRdb's version includes in-frame clones alone and lacks a portion of them. The profile shows around 82,000 clones, about 80% of them singletons. The receptor was isolated from a middle-aged man with glioma. Some clones in this sample may be carry-over from other donors' samples. This material consisted of PBMCs, taken from a glioma patient treated with radiotherapy, temozolomide or both.

The CDR3, as DNA: TGTGCCAGTAGGACGGGGACAGGGAGGAACACTGAAGCTTTCTTT. Its translation: CASRTGTGRNTEAFF. The chain recombines TRBV19 with TRBJ1-1, with TRBD1 matching 9 bases. Looked up from germline, CDR1 is LNHDA and CDR2 is SQIVND (reference sequence). Losses at the gene ends were 6 bases for V and 1 base for J; bases not matched to a gene: 6. The CDR3 has 15 amino acids.